The source of this T cell receptor (beta chain) is a study of blood T cell repertoires in COVID-19. Overall study context: Whether acute or convalescent, the COVID-19 samples came from the United States, Italy and Spain.

CDR1 is SGHVS and CDR2 is FNYEAQ in the germline V gene. V was pared by 6 bases and J by 6 bases, with 6 bases between. This CDR3 comprises 11 residues. In the original workflow: It was from reference gene primer amplification that nucleated cell counts were estimated. Clones were read by immunoSEQ multiplex PCR, and TCRdb kept only the in-frame ones, dropping some. V, J and clone size were drawn from that table, and D and trimming were deduced from the DNA. The repertoire holds almost 400,000 clones, over 85% seen once, with about 1.8% in the top ten. Sequences were obtained from PBMCs or T cells enriched from blood (not recorded which). The receptor was isolated from a woman aged 25 to 45 who had recovered from COVID-19. The V and J genes are TRBV7-6 and TRBJ2-1; D gene uncertain. The CDR3 loop reads CASRSGNEQFF. CDR3 DNA: TGTGCCAGCAGGTCAGGCAATGAGCAGTTCTTC. Drawing the rest from reference TRBV7-6 and TRBJ2-1, the complete variable domain is GAGVSQSPRYKVTKRGQDVALRCDPISGHVSLYWYRQALGQGPEFLTYFNYEAQQDKSGLPNDRFSAERPEGSISTLTIQRTEQRDSAMYRCASRSGNEQFFGPGTRLTVL.